This T cell receptor beta chain was found in a study of PD-1 blockade in classical Hodgkin lymphoma. The wider study: Intravenous nivolumab at 3 mg/kg was given to patients every 2 weeks.

Of note for this clone: Its antigen is currently unknown.

Profiled with immunoSEQ multiplex PCR; TCRdb holds only in-frame clones, not every one. This sample has approximately 26,000 clones, with 60% to 85% found just once. Germline V CDR1 and CDR2: LGHNA, YNFKEQ. Trimming took off 6 bases at V and 3 bases at J, with 8 bases between the two ends. The CDR3 spans 13 residues. Study outcomes and limitations: Newly diagnosed patients were reported to start with lower TCR diversity than healthy donors. Some patients started nivolumab under 1 year after ASCT, and they were excluded.

Every patient experienced relapse after autologous stem cell transplantation, and brentuximab vedotin exposure varied. Each best response was a complete response, a partial response or progressive disease. Specimen: peripheral blood mononuclear cells (PBMCs), collected before the second cycle of nivolumab. The V call is TRBV4-2, the J call TRBJ2-2; weak D call: TRBD1 (5 bases). The sequence derives from a human donor with classical Hodgkin lymphoma. CDR3 sequence reads: CASRSGYTGELFF. CDR3 in DNA: TGTGCCAGCAGGTCAGGGTACACCGGGGAGCTGTTTTTT.